These T cell receptor beta chains were read from a single sample in a study of blood T cell repertoires in COVID-19. Method: immunoSEQ multiplex PCR; TCRdb's copy keeps in-frame clones and lacks some. This table holds about 59,000 clones, 70% to 90% found once. The sequenced material came from peripheral blood. These TCRs come from a man aged 60 to 69 with acute or convalescent COVID-19. Each CDR3 is given with its conserved first and last residue. The D gene is left open where the match is weak. A clone size is listed for some rows: how often the clone was seen (once, few, many), or a class if it is expanded.

d_gene	v_gene	abundance	j_gene	CDR3aa	CDR3nt
-	TRBV19	-	TRBJ2-4	CATGPGTALQNIQYF	TGTGCCACAGGCCCAGGTACGGCGCTACAAAACATTCAGTACTTC
TRBD1	TRBV28	-	TRBJ1-1	CASSQPRQGMGEAFF	TGTGCCAGCAGTCAACCGCGACAGGGCATGGGTGAAGCTTTCTTT
-	TRBV27	-	TRBJ1-5	CASSLSPRGFQPQHF	TGTGCCAGCAGTTTATCACCCAGGGGTTTCCAGCCCCAGCATTTT
TRBD2	TRBV7-2	-	TRBJ2-1	CASSHRIGTSGGNEQFF	TGTGCCAGCAGCCATCGAATTGGGACTAGCGGGGGCAATGAGCAGTTCTTC
TRBD2	TRBV4-1	-	TRBJ2-7	CASSQDGLAGGRSYEQYF	TGCGCCAGCAGCCAAGATGGGCTAGCGGGGGGCCGCTCCTACGAGCAGTACTTC
TRBD1	TRBV30	once	TRBJ2-5	CAWDRGEETQYF	TGTGCCTGGGACAGGGGTGAAGAGACCCAGTACTTC
TRBD1	TRBV10-3	once	TRBJ2-3	CAIRVGTGETDTQYF	TGTGCCATCAGGGTCGGGACAGGGGAGACAGATACGCAGTATTTT
-	TRBV6-5	-	TRBJ1-2	CASSFLAQGYGYTF	-
-	TRBV7-2	-	TRBJ1-3	CASSSSSGNTIYF	TGTGCCAGCAGCTCCAGCTCTGGAAACACCATATATTTT
-	TRBV6-1	-	TRBJ1-5	CASSDTTGGDRPQHF	TGTGCCAGCAGTGACACTACCGGAGGAGATCGGCCCCAGCATTTT
-	TRBV3-1/TRBV3-2	-	TRBJ1-1	CASSSRVVTEAFF	TGTGCCAGCAGCAGCCGGGTCGTCACTGAAGCTTTCTTT
-	TRBV10-3	-	TRBJ2-7	CAISPRTDYEQYF	TGTGCCATCAGCCCCCGGACAGACTACGAGCAGTACTTC
-	TRBV5-1	few	TRBJ1-1	CASRQEVNTEAFF	TGCGCCAGCAGACAAGAGGTGAACACTGAAGCTTTCTTT
TRBD2	TRBV7-8	-	TRBJ2-3	CASSSGTSGIDTDTQYF	TGTGCCAGCAGCTCCGGGACTAGCGGTATTGACACAGATACGCAGTATTTT
TRBD1	TRBV11-3	-	TRBJ2-7	CASSLGQGSSEQYF	TGTGCCAGCAGCTTAGGACAGGGGTCGAGCGAGCAGTACTTC
-	TRBV5-1	-	TRBJ2-7	CASSFQGMDYEQYF	TGCGCCAGCAGCTTTCAGGGGATGGACTACGAGCAGTACTTC
-	TRBV18	-	TRBJ1-3	CASSQQGSGNTIYF	TGTGCCAGCTCCCAACAGGGATCGGGAAACACCATATATTTT
TRBD2	TRBV4-1	-	TRBJ2-7	CASSQEASGLGRGEQYF	TGCGCCAGCAGCCAAGAGGCTAGCGGTCTGGGTCGCGGCGAGCAGTACTTC
-	TRBV15	-	TRBJ2-2	CATSRDRGGELFF	TGTGCCACCAGCAGAGATCGGGGCGGGGAGCTGTTTTTT
-	TRBV7-3	-	TRBJ2-3	CASSLMGLTTDTQYF	TGTGCCAGCAGCTTAATGGGGCTAACCACAGATACGCAGTATTTT
TRBD1	TRBV14	-	TRBJ2-5	CASSDRVETQYF	TGTGCCAGTTCGGACAGGGTTGAGACCCAGTACTTC
-	TRBV3-1/TRBV3-2	-	TRBJ1-2	CASTPAAANYGYTF	TGTGCCAGCACCCCGGCGGCCGCTAACTATGGCTACACCTTC
TRBD1	TRBV9	-	TRBJ1-6	CASSDLKGTGVNSPLHF	TGTGCCAGCAGCGACCTGAAAGGGACAGGCGTTAATTCACCCCTCCACTTT
TRBD1	TRBV7-9	few	TRBJ1-2	CASSPRTGYYGYTF	TGTGCCAGCAGCCCGCGGACAGGGTACTATGGCTACACCTTC
-	TRBV9	-	TRBJ1-1	CASSVTGLAEAFF	TGTGCCAGCAGCGTAACAGGGCTTGCTGAAGCTTTCTTT
-	TRBV2	once	TRBJ1-1	CASTHRDVNTEAFF	TGTGCCAGCACCCACAGGGACGTAAACACTGAAGCTTTCTTT
-	TRBV19	-	TRBJ1-5	CASSARGGQPQHF	TGTGCCAGTAGTGCACGGGGGGGTCAGCCCCAGCATTTT
-	TRBV13	-	TRBJ1-1	CASSYGRVDTEAFF	TGTGCCAGCAGCTATGGGAGGGTGGACACTGAAGCTTTCTTT
TRBD1	TRBV2	-	TRBJ1-4	CASRGAGGVKLFF	TGTGCCAGCAGGGGCGCAGGGGGCGTAAAACTGTTTTTT
TRBD1	TRBV19	medium-sized	TRBJ1-1	CASSQHGQGLNTEAFF	TGTGCCAGTAGCCAACACGGACAGGGATTGAACACTGAAGCTTTCTTT
TRBD1	TRBV25-1	-	TRBJ1-5	CASSGRGSQPQHF	TGTGCCAGCAGTGGCAGGGGGAGTCAGCCCCAGCATTTT
TRBD2	TRBV11-2	-	TRBJ2-7	CASLGPGGESSYEQYF	TGTGCCAGCCTGGGCCCGGGGGGGGAGAGCTCCTACGAGCAGTACTTC
TRBD1	TRBV6-1	few	TRBJ1-5	CASSERGGAGQPQHF	TGTGCCAGCAGTGAACGAGGGGGCGCGGGTCAGCCCCAGCATTTT
-	TRBV4-1	-	TRBJ1-2	CASSQADGGGANYGYTF	TGCGCCAGCAGCCAAGCGGATGGCGGGGGGGCTAACTATGGCTACACCTTC
-	TRBV5-6	-	TRBJ2-7	CASSWSGIPYEQYF	TGTGCCAGCAGCTGGTCAGGGATCCCCTACGAGCAGTACTTC
TRBD1	TRBV11-2	-	TRBJ2-7	CASSDTGTGGSEQYF	TGTGCCAGCAGCGATACCGGGACAGGCGGGTCCGAGCAGTACTTC
TRBD2	TRBV9	-	TRBJ2-2	CASSSPLETSGGHGELFF	TGTGCCAGCAGCTCACCCCTGGAGACTAGCGGGGGGCACGGGGAGCTGTTTTTT
-	TRBV29-1	-	TRBJ2-5	CSVEGSGETQYF	TGCAGCGTTGAGGGTAGCGGAGAGACCCAGTACTTC
TRBD1	TRBV18	-	TRBJ2-1	CASSSTGGYNEQFF	TGTGCCAGCTCCTCGACAGGGGGGTACAATGAGCAGTTCTTC
-	TRBV28	-	TRBJ1-6	CASSGGLTNSPLHF	TGTGCCAGCAGTGGCGGACTGACTAATTCACCCCTCCACTTT
-	TRBV19	-	TRBJ1-1	CATMGRQNTEAFF	TGTGCCACCATGGGCAGGCAGAACACTGAAGCTTTCTTT
TRBD1	TRBV11-2	-	TRBJ1-6	CASSSRDRYSPLHF	TGTGCCAGCAGCTCTAGGGACAGATATTCACCCCTCCACTTT
-	TRBV30	-	TRBJ2-1	CAWSPNLERYNEQFF	TGTGCCTGGAGTCCAAACTTGGAGAGATACAATGAGCAGTTCTTC
-	TRBV12-3/TRBV12-4	-	TRBJ1-2	CASSKGRAYGYTF	TGTGCCAGCAGTAAGGGGAGGGCTTATGGCTACACCTTC
TRBD1	TRBV29-1	-	TRBJ2-2	CSGGQGIDTGELFF	TGCAGCGGTGGACAGGGAATCGACACCGGGGAGCTGTTTTTT
TRBD1	TRBV5-1	-	TRBJ2-4	CASSSGQGVSKNIQYF	TGCGCCAGCAGCAGTGGACAGGGGGTGTCCAAAAACATTCAGTACTTC
TRBD1	TRBV29-1	once	TRBJ2-7	CSVQGAFSYEQYF	TGCAGCGTTCAGGGGGCGTTCTCCTACGAGCAGTACTTC
TRBD1	TRBV7-3	-	TRBJ2-7	CASSLTGGSSYEQYF	TGTGCCAGCAGCTTGACAGGGGGATCCTCCTACGAGCAGTACTTC
-	TRBV7-6	-	TRBJ1-5	CASSLSHGTHGNQPQHF	TGTGCCAGCAGCTTGTCCCACGGGACTCACGGAAATCAGCCCCAGCATTTT
TRBD1	TRBV6-2/TRBV6-3	-	TRBJ2-2	CASSLQGYGELFF	TGTGCCAGCAGCCTACAGGGGTACGGGGAGCTGTTTTTT
-	TRBV12-3/TRBV12-4	-	TRBJ1-4	CASSGNSLSKLFF	TGTGCCAGCAGTGGTAACAGCTTATCAAAACTGTTTTTT
-	TRBV9	-	TRBJ2-2	CASSELTGYTGELFF	TGTGCCAGCAGCGAACTAACAGGGTACACCGGGGAGCTGTTTTTT
TRBD2	TRBV2	-	TRBJ2-5	CATERGRSGETQYF	TGTGCCACTGAGCGGGGGCGGTCCGGGGAGACCCAGTACTTC
TRBD1	TRBV7-9	-	TRBJ1-2	CASSLGTGAYGYTF	TGTGCCAGCAGCTTAGGGACAGGGGCCTATGGCTACACCTTC
TRBD1	TRBV30	-	TRBJ1-4	CALPGTVGKLFF	TGTGCCTTACCCGGGACAGTAGGAAAACTGTTTTTT
TRBD1	TRBV6-5	-	TRBJ2-5	CASSYSGQGIQETQYF	TGTGCCAGCAGTTACAGCGGACAGGGCATCCAAGAGACCCAGTACTTC
-	TRBV5-1	few	TRBJ1-2	CASSPLSTNYGYTF	TGCGCCAGCAGCCCCTTGAGTACTAACTATGGCTACACCTTC
-	TRBV7-9	-	TRBJ2-3	CASSLRAPADTQYF	TGTGCCAGCAGCTTGAGGGCGCCCGCAGATACGCAGTATTTT
TRBD1	TRBV6-1	-	TRBJ2-6	CASSAAGTAGANVLTF	TGTGCCAGCAGTGCCGCCGGGACAGCTGGGGCCAACGTCCTGACTTTC
TRBD2	TRBV2	-	TRBJ2-3	CASSGRGRSDTQYF	TGTGCCAGCAGCGGGAGGGGGAGATCAGATACGCAGTATTTT